The 27 T cell receptor beta chains given below trace back to one sample, sequenced in a study of low-dose radiotherapy and immunotherapy resistance in tumors. TRAV- and TRBV-specific primers, spanning alpha and beta chains, primed first-strand cDNA. TCR amplification ran approximately 20 PCR cycles using constant-region and V-primer adapter primers. TCRdb re-called the reads through MiXCR, storing one row per CDR3 protein. Of tens of thousands of distinct CDR3 sequences detected, about 26% appear once; the ten largest clones hold about 6.6%. The time point is: before trial treatment. Sequences were derived from PBMCs, sampled before treatment. Receptors originate from a male donor with rectosigmoid adenocarcinoma.

V gene TRBV7-2 combines with J gene TRBJ2-1; D call uncertain. Germline CDR1 is SGHTA and CDR2 is FQGNSA. The CDR3 has 14 residues. The V and J ends lost 5 bases and 7 bases respectively, with 15 bases between them. Written as DNA, the CDR3 is TGTGCCAGCAGCAAGGGCCAGATGATGAATGAGCAGTTCTTC. This encodes CASSKGQMMNEQFF.

This chain joins TRBV7-9 and TRBJ1-2; perhaps TRBD1 as D (5 bases). This CDR3 is 18 amino acids long. Per the germline V gene, CDR1 is SEHNR and CDR2 is FQNEAQ (reference sequence). Trimming left V 2 bases short and J 2 bases short, with 21 bases between. CDR3 amino acids: CASSLTTELGTGNYGYTF. The CDR3 DNA reads as TGTGCCAGCAGCTTAACGACAGAATTAGGGACGGGCAACTATGGCTACACCTTC.

This chain joins TRBV5-4 and TRBJ1-5, with TRBD1 identical over 9 bases. The V and J ends lost 4 bases and 7 bases, in that order; junction bases with no gene match: 9. This CDR3 spans 15 amino acids. The germline V gene has CDR1 SGHNT and CDR2 YYREEE (reference sequence). CDR3 sequence: CASSTGTGQGQPQHF. Here the CDR3 DNA reads TGTGCCAGCAGCACAGGGACAGGGCAAGGACAGCCCCAGCATTTT.

Note on this clonotype: With a far larger clone one base away, a read error is the likely cause. V gene TRBV4-3 combines with J gene TRBJ2-1, with a tentative D call TRBD2 (5 bases). Trimming pared 0 bases from V and 10 bases from J, leaving 16 bases between. Germline V gene lookup returns CDR1 LGHNA and CDR2 YSLEER. The CDR3 extends over 15 amino acids. The CDR3 region is CASSQDTGIGYEQFF. The CDR3 DNA reads as TGCGCCAGCAGCCAAGATACGGGGATTGGCTACGAGCAGTTCTTC.

This clonotype was counted between two and nine times. This sequence joins TRBV9 and TRBJ2-3; D is perhaps TRBD2 (7 bases). Germline CDR1 is SGDLS and CDR2 is YYNGEE. Trimming left V 2 bases short and J 6 bases short, with 13 bases between. CDR3 length: 14 residues. CDR3 sequence reads: CASSVGGGHDTQYF. The CDR3 DNA sequence: TGTGCCAGCAGCGTTGGGGGGGGCCACGATACGCAGTATTTT.

There are a few counts of this clonotype. It is likely a read error: a sequence one base away is far more abundant. V usage is TRBV9 and J usage is TRBJ2-1; D perhaps matches TRBD2 (5 bases). CDR1 and CDR2 (germline): SGDLS, YYNGEE. This CDR3 is 14 amino acids long. V was trimmed by 0 bases and J by 10 bases, leaving 14 bases between them. The CDR3 nucleotides read TGTGCCAGCAGCGTAGCTGTCGGGGTCTACGAGCAGTTCTTC. Its protein is CASSVAVGVYEQFF.

In its sample, this clonotype was seen many times. The chain is built from TRBV6-6 and TRBJ2-7; 10 nucleotides match TRBD1. Germline trimming cut 5 bases from V and 5 bases from J; bases unmatched to any gene: 9. The CDR3 is made up of 15 amino acids. Germline V gene lookup returns CDR1 MNHNY and CDR2 SVGAGI (reference sequence). The CDR3, as DNA: TGTGCCAGCAGTAGACCCGGGACAGGGGTCGACGAGCAGTACTTC. Amino acid sequence: CASSRPGTGVDEQYF.

About this clonotype itself: A single base is all that separates this from a far larger clone, so a read error is likely. V usage is TRBV10-3 and J usage is TRBJ2-1, with 10 bases matching TRBD1. This CDR3 has 13 residues. V was pared by 4 bases and J by 10 bases, with 4 bases of the junction left unmatched. The germline V gene encodes CDR1 ENHRY and CDR2 SYGVKD. CDR3 in amino acids: CAISGDRGVEQFF. The CDR3 DNA is TGTGCCATCAGTGGGGACAGGGGTGTCGAGCAGTTCTTC.

Ten or more counts support this clonotype. The chain is built from TRBV12-3 or TRBV12-4 and TRBJ2-3; 11 bases fit TRBD2. This CDR3 region has 17 residues. J gave up 2 bases and V 0 bases, and 4 bases lay outside the gene matches. The CDR3 reads CASSLALSGGATDTQYF. The DNA of the CDR3 is TGTGCCAGCAGTTTAGCCCTTAGCGGGGGGGCCACAGATACGCAGTATTTT.

Note on this clonotype: A far larger clone is one base from this, pointing to a likely read error. V usage is TRBV9 and J usage is TRBJ2-7, with a weak D call TRBD1 (6 bases). Germline V gene data show CDR1 as SGDLS and CDR2 as YYNGEE. This CDR3 is built from 20 residues. V lost 4 bases and J lost 7, with 36 bases in between. In DNA, the CDR3 is TGTGCCAGCAGCTCAAAATCGCCGGGACGGATGGACAGCTCCTACAATGAGCAGTACTTC. Translated: CASSSKSPGRMDSSYNEQYF.

As to this clonotype: A far larger clone differs by one base, so this is likely a read error. This chain uses TRBV5-6 with TRBJ2-7, with TRBD2 matching over 14 bases. V lost 5 bases and J lost 7; bases outside the gene matches: 8. Germline CDR1 and CDR2: SGHDT and YYEEEE. This CDR3 is 15 amino acids long. The CDR3 loop reads CASRKTSGREDEQYF. As DNA, the CDR3 is TGTGCCAGCAGGAAGACTAGCGGGAGGGAGGATGAGCAGTACTTC.

CDR3 coding DNA: TGTGCCAGCAGCGTTTCCCCCGCGGAGACCCAGTACTTC. Its translation is CASSVSPAETQYF. The chain couples TRBV9 to TRBJ2-5; D not resolved. The CDR3 contains 13 residues. The V gene's germline CDR1 is SGDLS and CDR2 YYNGEE. Trimming took 2 bases from V and 5 from J, leaving 10 bases between them.

This clonotype was found many times. This sequence joins TRBV9 and TRBJ1-2; 7 nucleotides agree with TRBD1. Germline V gene sequence: CDR1 SGDLS, CDR2 YYNGEE. The CDR3 consists of 14 residues. V was clipped by 4 bases and J by 0 bases; unmatched bases: 3. The CDR3 spells CASSSRGTNYGYTF. The CDR3 DNA reads TGTGCCAGCAGCTCCAGGGGGACTAACTATGGCTACACCTTC.

As concerns this clonotype: The likely explanation is a read error, given a far larger clone one base away. The rearrangement joins TRBV6-5 to TRBJ2-7, with D perhaps TRBD2 (6 bases). This CDR3 contains 15 residues. Germline CDR1 reads MNHEY; CDR2 reads SVGAGI. The CDR3 nucleotides are TGTGCCAGCAGTTACTCGATGGGGGAGGCCTACGAGCAGCACTTC. Its translation: CASSYSMGEAYEQHF.

This clonotype came up many times. This chain joins TRBV29-1 and TRBJ2-1, with 7 bases aligning to TRBD1. Looked up from germline, CDR1 is SQVTM and CDR2 is ANQGSEA. V was pared by 6 bases and J by 2 bases, with 4 bases of the junction left unmatched. CDR3 length: 13 residues. The CDR3 DNA sequence: TGCAGCGTCCGACAGGGAACCTACAATGAGCAGTTCTTC. This gives the protein CSVRQGTYNEQFF.

This clonotype came up many times. This chain connects TRBV5-1 to TRBJ2-7; 8 bases are shared with TRBD1. Germline lookup yields CDR1 SGHRS and CDR2 YFSETQ. The CDR3 runs to 15 residues. The trim removed 0 bases at V and 2 bases at J, leaving 4 bases unmatched. This chain's CDR3 is CASSLGDRPPYEQYF. In nucleotides, the CDR3 is TGCGCCAGCAGCTTGGGGGACAGGCCTCCCTACGAGCAGTACTTC.

The chain combines TRBV2 with TRBJ2-7; 8 bases match TRBD2. V shed 3 bases, J shed 3 bases, and the junction held 4 bases outside the gene matches. The germline V gene has CDR1 SNHLY and CDR2 FYNNEI. The CDR3 contains 14 residues. CDR3 amino acids: CASSDGSGSYEQYF. The CDR3 DNA reads as TGTGCCAGCAGTGATGGGAGCGGGAGCTACGAGCAGTACTTC.

This clonotype was seen ten or more times. The chain links TRBV28 to TRBJ2-7; D perhaps matches TRBD1 (6 bases). The CDR3 has 12 residues. Trimming removed 5 bases from V and 5 bases from J, with 10 bases in between. Germline V gives CDR1 MDHEN, CDR2 SYDVKM. This chain's CDR3 is CASSLQGHEQYF. The CDR3 DNA is TGTGCCAGCAGTCTACAGGGACACGAGCAGTACTTC.

The sample holds many counts of this clonotype. This sequence joins TRBV6-5 and TRBJ1-2; perhaps TRBD1 as D (5 bases). Between the trimmed V and J ends, which lost 6 bases and 0 bases, there was a span of 8 bases. Germline V gene sequence: CDR1 MNHEY, CDR2 SVGAGI. This CDR3 has 13 amino acids. CDR3 coding DNA: TGTGCCAGCAGAGACAGCCCTAACTATGGCTACACCTTC. Translating gives CASRDSPNYGYTF.

Points on this clonotype: A far larger clone is only one base removed, so a read error is likely. This rearrangement joins TRBV29-1 to TRBJ2-7; the D gene is possibly TRBD1 (5 bases). V lost 7 bases, J lost 7 bases, and 20 bases lay in between. This CDR3 region has 13 residues. The germline V gene has CDR1 SQVTM and CDR2 ANQGSEA. In nucleotides, the CDR3 is TGCAGCGCGGCAGGGTTATTTCGCGATGAGCAGTACTTC. Residues: CSAAGLFRDEQYF.

J is TRBJ2-7 and V is TRBV14; a weak D match, TRBD2 (5 bases). This CDR3 is built from 15 residues. CDR1 SGHDN and CDR2 FVKESK come from the germline V gene. Trimming left V 1 base short and J 0 bases short, with 10 bases between. The CDR3 spells CASSQVIRGSYEQYF. CDR3 in DNA: TGTGCCAGCAGCCAAGTTATCCGGGGCTCCTACGAGCAGTACTTC.

This clonotype has a count of ten or more. V is TRBV12-3 or TRBV12-4 and J is TRBJ1-2; 8 bases map to TRBD1. The CDR3 spans 14 residues. After removal of 8 bases from V and 0 bases from J, the junction contained 5 bases not matched to a gene. The CDR3 nucleotides read TGTGCCAGCGCCACAGGGGGAGCTAACTATGGCTACACCTTC. Amino acid sequence: CASATGGANYGYTF.

In this sample, this clonotype turned up many times. This rearrangement joins TRBV14 to TRBJ2-3; possible D gene TRBD2, 5 bases. This CDR3 spans 14 amino acids. With 6 bases removed from V and 10 bases from J, the gap between germline ends came to 20 bases. Germline CDR1 is SGHDN and CDR2 is FVKESK. DNA for the CDR3: TGTGCCAGCAGTCCCTCGCCTCAACTAGGGCCGCAGTATTTT. Translation gives CASSPSPQLGPQYF.

This clonotype was seen repeatedly, ten times or more. This rearrangement joins TRBV19 to TRBJ2-1; TRBD2 matches at 7 bases. This CDR3 contains 18 residues. After removal of 2 bases from V and 0 bases from J, the junction contained 10 bases not matched to a gene. Germline CDR1 LNHDA, CDR2 SQIVND (reference sequence). CDR3: CASSIIRSGDSSYNEQFF. DNA for the CDR3: TGTGCCAGTAGTATAATCAGGAGCGGGGATAGCTCCTACAATGAGCAGTTCTTC.

This clonotype was seen repeatedly, ten times or more. The chain employs TRBV5-8 and TRBJ2-5; 11 bases agree with TRBD1. The CDR3 extends over 17 amino acids. Germline V gene sequence: CDR1 SGHTS, CDR2 YDEGEE. V trimming: 2 bases; J trimming: 4 bases; junction bases outside the gene matches: 10. The DNA for the CDR3 is TGTGCCAGCAGCTTAACCGGACAGGGGGCAGTACGAGAGACCCAGTACTTC. Protein product: CASSLTGQGAVRETQYF.

Note on this clonotype: The likely explanation is a read error, given a far larger clone one base away. The chain joins TRBV11-2 to TRBJ2-1; tentative D call: TRBD2 (5 bases). The V end lost 3 bases, the J end lost 10 bases, and 16 bases lay between the germline ends. This CDR3 spans 14 amino acids. The V gene's germline CDR1 is SGHAT and CDR2 FQNNGV. The CDR3 sequence is CASSLRPGLGEQFF. CDR3 bases: TGTGCCAGCAGCTTGAGGCCCGGACTGGGCGAGCAGTTCTTC.

This clonotype was counted many times. V gene TRBV6-2 or TRBV6-3 combines with J gene TRBJ2-3; 9 nucleotides match TRBD2. The CDR3 totals 13 residues. The V and J ends lost 5 bases and 9 bases, in that order; junction bases with no gene match: 6. Germline V gene data show CDR1 as MNHEY and CDR2 as SVGEGT. The CDR3 loop is CASSGTSFQTQYF. Written as DNA, the CDR3 is TGTGCCAGCAGTGGGACTAGCTTCCAGACGCAGTATTTT.